Listed here are 22 T cell receptor beta chains from one sample, sequenced in a study of regulatory T cells in long-lasting Graves disease. Assembly of TCR beta libraries relied on iRepertoire HTBI primers together with Arm-PCR of CDR3 regions. MiXCR, run by TCRdb on the multiplex PCR reads, gives a single entry per CDR3 protein. The sample has around 400,000 distinct CDR3 sequences; 15% are singletons. Time point: newly diagnosed GD, antithyroid drugs for less than 3 months. Construction of the TCR library relied on RNA isolated from PBMCs. Sample: peripheral blood mononuclear cells (PBMCs), taken at new diagnosis, from a patient treated with antithyroid drugs. The receptors were sampled from a female donor with Graves disease.

The J gene is TRBJ1-5, the V gene TRBV6-1; D is uncertain. Trimming shortened V by 10 bases and J by 2 bases, and 18 bases separated the two germline ends. Germline values: CDR1 MNHNS, CDR2 SASEGT. The CDR3 consists of 15 residues. The CDR3 region is CATKAWGTGNQPQHF. DNA for the CDR3: TGTGCCACCAAAGCATGGGGTACTGGCAATCAGCCCCAGCATTTT.

In its sample, this clonotype was seen many times. The J gene is TRBJ1-5, the V gene TRBV12-3 or TRBV12-4, with D hard to call. V was trimmed by 3 bases and J by 7 bases, leaving 10 bases between them. The CDR3 has 13 amino acids. CDR3 sequence: CASSFQTGQPQHF. The CDR3 nucleotides are TGTGCCAGCAGTTTTCAAACGGGGCAGCCCCAGCATTTT.

There are a few counts of this clonotype. The rearrangement links TRBV12-3 or TRBV12-4 to TRBJ1-3; no reliable D call. Deletions cut 2 bases from V and 1 base from J, with 9 bases between. This CDR3 is built from 15 residues. CDR3 loop: CASSLQVSSGNTIYF. The CDR3 DNA reads as TGTGCCAGCAGTTTACAGGTTTCTTCTGGAAACACCATATATTTT.

This clonotype was seen ten or more times. V gene TRBV12-3 or TRBV12-4 combines with J gene TRBJ2-1; D remains unclear. With 1 base removed from V and 5 bases from J, the gap between germline ends came to 6 bases. There are 13 residues in the CDR3. Here the CDR3 reads CASSLEGHNEQFF. The CDR3, as DNA: TGTGCCAGCAGTTTAGAGGGCCACAATGAGCAGTTCTTC.

This chain links TRBV12-3 or TRBV12-4 with TRBJ1-1; a possible D gene is TRBD1 (5 bases). V was trimmed by 7 bases and J by 1 base, leaving 13 bases between them. The CDR3 covers 14 residues. CDR3 in amino acids: CASNPGHANTEAFF. As DNA, the CDR3 is TGTGCCAGCAACCCCGGACACGCGAACACTGAAGCTTTCTTT.

This clonotype showed up many times. The rearrangement uses TRBV28 and TRBJ2-7; 9 nucleotides agree with TRBD2. The junction had 8 bases not matched to a gene; V was cut back by 4 bases and J by 1 base. The CDR3 loop spans 16 amino acids. Germline V gene lookup returns CDR1 MDHEN and CDR2 SYDVKM. CDR3 nucleotide sequence: TGTGCCAGCAGTTCCCCTAGCGGGACCCCTTCCTACGAGCAGTACTTC. Amino acid sequence: CASSSPSGTPSYEQYF.

In its sample, this clonotype was seen many times. A read error may produce the germline difference seen at one junction end. This chain connects TRBV5-1 to TRBJ2-5; 8 positions match TRBD2. The CDR3 has 16 amino acids. In germline, CDR1 is SGHRS, CDR2 YFSETQ. The CDR3 DNA reads as TGTGCCAGCAGCTTACCCCCGGGACTAGGGGGGGAGACCCAGTACTTC. Translated, it gives CASSLPPGLGGETQYF.

In its sample, this clonotype was seen many times. The chain combines TRBV12-3 or TRBV12-4 with TRBJ1-5; the D is unclear. Trimming cost V 7 bases and J 6 bases, with 10 bases left between them. CDR3 size: 12 residues. CDR3 loop: CASTLGGQPQHF. CDR3 bases: TGTGCCAGCACCCTAGGAGGTCAGCCCCAGCATTTT.

This clonotype was counted at least ten times. The chain joins TRBV28 to TRBJ2-7; tentative D call: TRBD1 (6 bases). V was cut by 5 bases and J by 6 bases, with 11 bases left in between. The CDR3 is 12 amino acids. From germline, CDR1 is MDHEN and CDR2 SYDVKM. The DNA of the CDR3 is TGTGCCAGCAGTCTTACAGGGCCCGAGCAGTACTTC. Its translation is CASSLTGPEQYF.

This clonotype was counted many times. The chain couples TRBV12-5 to TRBJ2-1, with D perhaps TRBD2 (5 bases). There are 12 residues in the CDR3. V was trimmed by 7 bases and J by 13 bases, leaving 17 bases between them. CDR1 LGHNT and CDR2 FRNRAP come from the germline V gene. The CDR3 loop reads CASAPSGGPQFF. In nucleotides, the CDR3 is TGTGCTAGTGCTCCCTCAGGAGGTCCCCAGTTCTTC.

The sample holds many counts of this clonotype. Since a much larger clone is just one base distant, this may be a read error. This chain connects TRBV13 to TRBJ2-3, with TRBD1 matching over 10 bases. The CDR3 is 15 residues long. Germline lookup yields CDR1 PRHDT and CDR2 FYEKMQ (reference sequence). V lost 5 bases and J lost 5; bases outside the gene matches: 7. This CDR3 reads CASSPRTGGGDTQYF. DNA for the CDR3: TGTGCCAGCAGCCCCCGGACAGGGGGGGGAGATACGCAGTATTTT.

This clonotype has ten or more counts. The chain employs TRBV4-2 and TRBJ2-5; 8 bases align to TRBD2. The CDR3 has 16 residues. J was trimmed by 0 bases and V by 4 bases; bases with no gene match: 7. Germline CDR1 and CDR2: LGHNA and YNFKEQ. The CDR3 DNA follows: TGTGCCAGCAGCCCGACCCGGGGGGGAAACCAAGAGACCCAGTACTTC. The encoded protein is CASSPTRGGNQETQYF.

This clonotype was observed at least ten times. The chain is built from TRBV12-3 or TRBV12-4 and TRBJ1-1; D is undetermined. V gave up 7 bases and J gave up 4 bases, with 13 bases separating them. CDR3 length: 13 amino acids. The chain's CDR3 is CASTEWEATEAFF. Written as DNA, the CDR3 is TGTGCCAGCACGGAGTGGGAGGCCACTGAAGCTTTCTTT.

This clonotype was seen only a few times. This chain joins TRBV29-1 and TRBJ2-3; 10 bases agree with TRBD1. The CDR3 has 15 residues. Trimming at V came to 6 bases and at J to 6 bases, leaving 12 bases not matched to a gene. Germline lookup yields CDR1 SQVTM and CDR2 ANQGSEA. CDR3 bases: TGCAGCGTGGCCCGGGACAGGGGAACCCCGGATACGCAGTATTTT. It codes for CSVARDRGTPDTQYF.

About this clonotype itself: A much larger clonotype is one base distant, so this may be a read error. The chain combines TRBV7-9 with TRBJ1-1, with 8 bases identical to TRBD1. The CDR3 totals 22 residues. Germline V gene data show CDR1 as SEHNR and CDR2 as FQNEAQ (reference sequence). CDR3 protein: CVSSFTPHPGQAFLAQGAEAFF. The DNA of the CDR3 is TGTGTCAGCAGCTTCACCCCCCATCCGGGACAGGCATTTTTAGCGCAGGGCGCTGAAGCTTTCTTT.

The chain employs TRBV4-1 and TRBJ2-7; the match to TRBD2 covers 7 bases. This CDR3 spans 16 amino acids. Germline CDR1 is MGHRA and CDR2 is YSYEKL. Losses at the gene ends were 4 bases for V and 3 bases for J; bases not matched to a gene: 12. Here the CDR3 reads CASSPTSGGSFYEQYF. The CDR3 bases are TGCGCCAGCAGCCCCACATCCGGCGGGAGTTTCTACGAGCAGTACTTC.

This clonotype was counted ten times or more. The J gene is TRBJ2-7, the V gene TRBV20-1, with 7 nucleotides matching TRBD2. Germline CDR1 DFQATT, CDR2 SNEGSKA (reference sequence). Losses at the gene ends were 6 bases for V and 0 bases for J; bases not matched to a gene: 11. This CDR3 contains 15 residues. CDR3 coding DNA: TGCAGTGCCCGGGGCGGGAGCGAATTCTCCTACGAGCAGTACTTC. This gives the protein CSARGGSEFSYEQYF.

This clonotype was seen many times. The chain joins TRBV6-1 to TRBJ1-5; D remains ambiguous. The CDR3 covers 13 residues. V was shortened by 7 bases and J by 5 bases, with 12 bases between the two germline ends. Per germline, CDR1 MNHNS and CDR2 SASEGT. The CDR3 coding sequence is TGTGCCAGCAAAGAGGGCGCCTATCAGCCCCAGCATTTT. This sequence encodes CASKEGAYQPQHF.

This chain joins TRBV11-2 and TRBJ2-7; 9 bases match TRBD1. The J segment lost 2 bases and the V segment lost 6 bases, leaving 11 bases of the junction unmatched. Germline V gives CDR1 SGHAT, CDR2 FQNNGV. The CDR3 consists of 16 residues. CDR3 protein: CASRLRSGTGTYEQYF. The CDR3 DNA reads as TGTGCCAGCAGATTACGTTCCGGGACAGGGACCTACGAGCAGTACTTC.

This clonotype was picked up many times. This chain uses TRBV6-5 with TRBJ1-1; D is uncertain. There are 12 residues in the CDR3. Trimming cost V 0 bases and J 9 bases, with 8 bases left between them. CDR1 MNHEY and CDR2 SVGAGI come from the germline V gene. The DNA of the CDR3 is TGTGCCAGCAGTTACTCGAGCGAGAAAGCTTTCTTT. It codes for CASSYSSEKAFF.

This clonotype has ten or more counts. The V call is TRBV6-9, the J call TRBJ2-5; D gene unclear. CDR1 is MNHGY and CDR2 is SVAAGI in the germline V gene. V lost 3 bases and J 5 bases, leaving 10 bases between the germline ends. This CDR3 region has 13 residues. The CDR3 loop is CASSYPGLETQYF. Here the CDR3 DNA reads TGTGCCAGCAGTTACCCAGGTCTTGAGACCCAGTACTTC.

In this sample, this clonotype turned up many times. The genes are TRBV5-4 and TRBJ2-2; D gene ambiguous. The CDR3 runs to 18 residues. Germline CDR1 SGHNT, CDR2 YYREEE (reference sequence). V lost 4 bases to trimming and J lost 4 bases, with 23 bases between them. DNA of the CDR3: TGTGCCAGCAGCGGGCAACCTAGTTGGGCGGTTAGCACCGGGGAGCTGTTTTTT. Translating gives CASSGQPSWAVSTGELFF.